Shown below are 10 T cell receptor beta chains from a single sample sequenced in a study of OX40 agonist ivuxolimab in advanced cancers. The data were produced by immunoSEQ multiplex PCR, yet TCRdb's version contains in-frame clones alone and is incomplete. The sample records roughly 70,000 clones, about 85% being singletons. The starting material was CD4+ or CD8+ T cells sorted from blood, obtained in a trial of the OX40 agonist ivuxolimab. Receptors originate from an adult with an advanced solid tumor such as melanoma, head and neck, liver or kidney cancer.

This rearrangement joins TRBV10-3 to TRBJ1-1; 7 bases are shared with TRBD1. Unmatched junction bases numbered 5, after V lost 10 bases and J lost 6 bases. This CDR3 spans 11 amino acids. The germline CDR1 and CDR2 sequences are ENHRY and SYGVKD. Here the CDR3 DNA reads TGTGCCACAGGGGGGAAGGCTGAAGCTTTCTTT. It yields the protein CATGGKAEAFF.

The chain recombines TRBV5-8 with TRBJ2-4; the match to TRBD1 covers 8 bases. The V gene end was trimmed by 0 bases and the J gene end by 2 bases; junction bases not matched to a gene: 4. The V gene's germline CDR1 is SGHTS and CDR2 YDEGEE. CDR3 size: 16 residues. The CDR3 loop reads CASSLVDRGSKNIQYF. CDR3 DNA sequence: TGTGCCAGCAGCTTGGTTGACAGGGGTTCCAAAAACATTCAGTACTTC. Full variable domain (outside the CDR3, taken from reference TRBV5-8 and TRBJ2-4): EAGVTQSPTHLIKTRGQQATLRCSPISGHTSVYWYQQALGLGLQFLLWYDEGEERNRGNFPPRFSGRQFPNYSSELNVNALELEDSALYLCASSLVDRGSKNIQYFGAGTRLSVL.

The J gene is TRBJ2-5, the V gene TRBV7-3, with 12 bases aligning to TRBD2. CDR3 length equals 15 residues. V gave up 4 bases and J gave up 5 bases; unmatched junction bases: 5. Germline CDR1 SGHTA, CDR2 FQGTGA. This CDR3 reads CASSSSGRAGETQYF. The CDR3 DNA reads TGTGCCAGCAGCTCTAGCGGGAGGGCCGGGGAGACCCAGTACTTC.

This clone was detected a few times. The chain links TRBV7-6 to TRBJ1-3; 8 bases are a match to TRBD1. The J segment lost 2 bases and the V segment lost 5 bases, leaving 8 bases of the junction unmatched. CDR3 length equals 16 residues. Germline V CDR1 and CDR2: SGHVS, FNYEAQ. This CDR3 reads CASSPPGGPAGNTIYF. As DNA, the CDR3 is TGTGCCAGCAGCCCTCCAGGGGGCCCGGCTGGAAACACCATATATTTT. The variable domain in full, with the rest retrieved from reference TRBV7-6 and TRBJ1-3, is GAGVSQSPRYKVTKRGQDVALRCDPISGHVSLYWYRQALGQGPEFLTYFNYEAQQDKSGLPNDRFSAERPEGSISTLTIQRTEQRDSAMYRCASSPPGGPAGNTIYFGEGSWLTVV.

The chain has TRBV5-4 and TRBJ2-1; 7 nucleotides match TRBD2. J gave up 6 bases and V 4 bases, and 13 bases lay outside the gene matches. Germline loops: CDR1 SGHNT, CDR2 YYREEE (reference sequence). The CDR3 has 16 residues. The CDR3 nucleotides read TGTGCCAGCAGCCCCCCGAGGCTAGCGGATTTCAATGAGCAGTTCTTC. As protein: CASSPPRLADFNEQFF.

The V call is TRBV28, the J call TRBJ2-5, with D tentatively TRBD1 or TRBD2 (5 bases each). V lost 6 bases to trimming and J lost 4 bases, with 12 bases between them. This CDR3 has 13 amino acids. Germline CDR1 MDHEN, CDR2 SYDVKM. The CDR3 loop is CASRSGSGETQYF. Here the CDR3 DNA reads TGTGCCAGCAGGTCAGGGAGTGGAGAGACCCAGTACTTC.

The V call is TRBV11-2, the J call TRBJ1-1; no firm D call. Germline V gene lookup returns CDR1 SGHAT and CDR2 FQNNGV. The CDR3 spans 12 residues. V shed 5 bases and J shed 7 bases, with 11 bases lying between them. CDR3 nucleotides: TGTGCCAGCAGCCCGCCGAGTAGTGAAGCTTTCTTT. Its translation is CASSPPSSEAFF.

The chain carries TRBV6-5 and TRBJ1-1; D unclear. Trimming pared 7 bases from V and 1 base from J, leaving 7 bases between. The CDR3 is made up of 12 amino acids. The germline gives CDR1 MNHEY, CDR2 SVGAGI. The CDR3, as DNA: TGTGCCAGCAACCGGCCGAACACTGAAGCTTTCTTT. Translation: CASNRPNTEAFF.

This chain links TRBV19 with TRBJ2-1; 10 bases agree with TRBD2. V lost 3 bases and J lost 6; bases outside the gene matches: 8. Germline V lookup: CDR1 LNHDA, CDR2 SQIVND (reference sequence). The CDR3 covers 16 residues. The CDR3 here is CASSIPLAGVLNEQFF. CDR3 DNA sequence: TGTGCCAGTAGTATCCCGCTAGCGGGAGTCCTCAATGAGCAGTTCTTC. Full variable domain (rest looked up from reference TRBV19 and TRBJ2-1): DGGITQSPKYLFRKEGQNVTLSCEQNLNHDAMYWYRQDPGQGLRLIYYSQIVNDFQKGDIAEGYSVSREKKESFPLTVTSAQKNPTAFYLCASSIPLAGVLNEQFFGPGTRLTVL.

The gene calls are TRBV7-2 and TRBJ2-5; 7 nucleotides match TRBD1. The germline CDR1 and CDR2 sequences are SGHTA and FQGNSA. Losses at the gene ends were 5 bases for V and 6 bases for J; bases not matched to a gene: 6. CDR3 length: 13 amino acids. CDR3 region: CASSAGRGKTQYF. The CDR3, as DNA: TGTGCCAGCAGCGCAGGCAGGGGGAAGACCCAGTACTTC.